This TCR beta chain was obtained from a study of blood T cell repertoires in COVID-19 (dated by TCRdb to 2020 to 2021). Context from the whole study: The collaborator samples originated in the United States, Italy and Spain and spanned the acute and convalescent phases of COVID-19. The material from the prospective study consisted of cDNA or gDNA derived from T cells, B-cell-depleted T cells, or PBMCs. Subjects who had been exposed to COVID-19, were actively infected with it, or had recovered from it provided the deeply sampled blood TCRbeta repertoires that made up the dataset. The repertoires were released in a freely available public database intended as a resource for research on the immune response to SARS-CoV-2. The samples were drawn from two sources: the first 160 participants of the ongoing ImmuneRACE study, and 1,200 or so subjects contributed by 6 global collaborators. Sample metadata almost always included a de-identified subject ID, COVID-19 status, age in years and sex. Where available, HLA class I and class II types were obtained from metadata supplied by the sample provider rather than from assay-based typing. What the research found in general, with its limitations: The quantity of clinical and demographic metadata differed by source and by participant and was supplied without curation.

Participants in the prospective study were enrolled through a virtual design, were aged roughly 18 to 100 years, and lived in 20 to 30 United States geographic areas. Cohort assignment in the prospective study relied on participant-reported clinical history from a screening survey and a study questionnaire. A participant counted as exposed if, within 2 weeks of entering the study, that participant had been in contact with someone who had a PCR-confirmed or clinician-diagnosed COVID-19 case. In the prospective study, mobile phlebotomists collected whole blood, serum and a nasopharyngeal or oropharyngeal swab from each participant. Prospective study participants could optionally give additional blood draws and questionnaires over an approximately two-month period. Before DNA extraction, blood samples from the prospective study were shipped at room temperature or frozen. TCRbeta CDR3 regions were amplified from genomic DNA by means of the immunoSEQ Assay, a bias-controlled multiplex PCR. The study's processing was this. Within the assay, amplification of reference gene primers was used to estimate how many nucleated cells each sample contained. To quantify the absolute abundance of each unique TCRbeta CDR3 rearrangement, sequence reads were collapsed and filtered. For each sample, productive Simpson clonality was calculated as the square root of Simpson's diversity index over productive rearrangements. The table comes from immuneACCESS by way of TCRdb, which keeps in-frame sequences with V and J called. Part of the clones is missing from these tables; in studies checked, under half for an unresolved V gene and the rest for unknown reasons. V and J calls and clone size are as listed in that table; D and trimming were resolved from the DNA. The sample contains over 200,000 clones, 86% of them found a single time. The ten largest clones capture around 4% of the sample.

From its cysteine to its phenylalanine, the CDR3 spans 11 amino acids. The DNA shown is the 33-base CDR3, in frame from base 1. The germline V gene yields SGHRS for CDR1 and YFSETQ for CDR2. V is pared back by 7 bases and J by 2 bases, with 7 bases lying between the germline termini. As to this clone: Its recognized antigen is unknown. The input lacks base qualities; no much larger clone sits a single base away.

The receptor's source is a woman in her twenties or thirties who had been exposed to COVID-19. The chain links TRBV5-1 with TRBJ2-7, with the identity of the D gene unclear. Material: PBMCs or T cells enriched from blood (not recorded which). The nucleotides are TGCGCCAGCTCCTCCGCCTACGAGCAGTACTTC. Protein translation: CASSSAYEQYF.